This T cell receptor beta chain was captured in a study of PD-L1 blockade in urothelial cancer. At the level of the study: Bladder-origin urothelial cancer in males described about 85% of the 29 patients. Chemotherapy regimens numbering 0 to 3 had been given to patients. Overall study results and limits: Below-median pretreatment blood TCR clonality was associated with improved progression-free and overall survival.

Method: immunoSEQ multiplex PCR; TCRdb's copy keeps in-frame clones and lacks some. The repertoire includes around 66,000 clones, 85% to 90% of them detected once, and approximately 10% sits in the top ten. There are 13 residues in the CDR3. Germline CDR1 reads SGDLS; CDR2 reads YYNGEE. The V gene lost 4 bases and the J gene lost 2 bases, with 8 bases spanning the gap. Stated time point: peripheral blood 6 weeks after treatment start. Urothelial carcinoma in patients was locally advanced or metastatic. In regard to this clone: The antigen remains undetermined.

Sample: PBMCs, taken around atezolizumab (anti-PD-L1) treatment. The sequence derives from a man aged 60 to 75 with urothelial cancer. The chain links TRBV9 to TRBJ2-3; D is unresolved. CDR3 residues: CASSLSPTDTQYF. The CDR3 coding sequence is TGTGCCAGCAGCCTGAGCCCCACAGATACGCAGTATTTT.